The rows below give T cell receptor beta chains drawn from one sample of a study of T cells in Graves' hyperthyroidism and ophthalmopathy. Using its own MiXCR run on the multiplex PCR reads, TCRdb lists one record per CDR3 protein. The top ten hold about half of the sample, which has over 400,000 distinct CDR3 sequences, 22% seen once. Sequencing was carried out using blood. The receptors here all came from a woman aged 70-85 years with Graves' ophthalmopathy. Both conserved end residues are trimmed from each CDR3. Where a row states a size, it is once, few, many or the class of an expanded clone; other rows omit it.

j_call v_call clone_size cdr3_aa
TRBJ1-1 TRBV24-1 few ATPLPLGNTEAF
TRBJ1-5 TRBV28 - ASHGEKFSNQPQH
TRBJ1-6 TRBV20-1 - SAPSGVHTPLH
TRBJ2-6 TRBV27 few ASRRTSGAGANVLT
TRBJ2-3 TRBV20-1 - SVPGLSTDTQY
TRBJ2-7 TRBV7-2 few ASSRQAYEQY
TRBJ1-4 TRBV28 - ASSFGGQGNEKLF
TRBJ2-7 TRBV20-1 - SARPYRGRQFYEQY
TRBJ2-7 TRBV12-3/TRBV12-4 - ASSIYSGSSYPQY
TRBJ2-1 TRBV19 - ATTQGGTSYNEQF
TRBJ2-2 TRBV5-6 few ASSLPDAGGTGELF
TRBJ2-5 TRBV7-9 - ASSHKGRGAQETQY
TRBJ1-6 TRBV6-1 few ASSPDREAYNSPLH
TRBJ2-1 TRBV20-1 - SARGSGLWNYNEQF
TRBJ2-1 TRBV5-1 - ASSSGASMEGFNEQF
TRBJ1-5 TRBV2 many ASSLGFQPQH
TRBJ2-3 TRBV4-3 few ASSQVLVSDTQY
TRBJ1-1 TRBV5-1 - ASSLEGIIMNTEAF
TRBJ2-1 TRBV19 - ASSGGGTPRNNEQF
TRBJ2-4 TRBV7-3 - ASSLSGGQWDIQY
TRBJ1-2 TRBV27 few ASSLSRTAWET
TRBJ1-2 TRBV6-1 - ASSLTGVDGYT
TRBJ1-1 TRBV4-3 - ASSQDLAFGTEAF
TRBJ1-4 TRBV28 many ASSLRVWDKLF
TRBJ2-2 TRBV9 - ASSVAGGGTGELF
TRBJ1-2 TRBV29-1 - SVSQVGDSNGYT
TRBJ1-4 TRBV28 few ASSAAQVREKLF
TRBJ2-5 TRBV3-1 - ASSYNVATQY
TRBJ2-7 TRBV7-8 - ASSVTSGNGFGEQY
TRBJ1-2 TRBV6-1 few ASSYSPLEVAGYT
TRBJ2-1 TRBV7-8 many ASSLTNRGTYNEQF
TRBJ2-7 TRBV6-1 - ASRTSGTSGNEQY
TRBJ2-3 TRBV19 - ATSRGRTDTQY
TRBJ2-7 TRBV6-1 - ATSPPAWPSYEQY
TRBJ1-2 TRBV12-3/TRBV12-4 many ASSFNTLGGYT
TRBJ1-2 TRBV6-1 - ASKRRQASSGYT
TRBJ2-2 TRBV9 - ASSVGAGDTGELF
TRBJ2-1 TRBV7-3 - ASSPREAGEQF
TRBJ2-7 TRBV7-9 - ASSLPTGEPHEQY
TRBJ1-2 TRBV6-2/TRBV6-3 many ASSYEAGAIGYGYT
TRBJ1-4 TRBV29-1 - SVVGGGSTNEKLF
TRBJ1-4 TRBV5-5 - ASRSQGPGYSTNEKLF
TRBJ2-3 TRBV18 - ASSPAAGGAGDTQY
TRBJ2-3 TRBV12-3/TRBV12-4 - ASRWGLAGADTQY
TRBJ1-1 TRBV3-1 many ASSRTGLVAEAF
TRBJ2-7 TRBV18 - ASSQSTATYEQY
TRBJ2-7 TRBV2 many ASRDDRTYEQY
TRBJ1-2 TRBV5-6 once ASSWDRGLSGYT